Following are 3 T cell receptor beta chains from one sample sequenced in a study of blood T cell repertoires in COVID-19. Only in-frame clones appear in the TCRdb table, and some are missing; sequencing was by immunoSEQ multiplex PCR. This sample has around 310,000 clones; roughly 91% occur once, and the top ten carry just under 9.5%. The sequenced material came from PBMCs or T cells enriched from blood (not recorded which). The receptor set was obtained from a woman in her twenties or thirties who had recovered from COVID-19.

This chain joins TRBV6-6 and TRBJ2-7; a possible D gene is TRBD2 (5 bases). This CDR3 comprises 15 residues. Germline lookup yields CDR1 MNHNY and CDR2 SVGAGI (reference sequence). Deletions cut 7 bases from V and 3 bases from J, with 19 bases between. DNA of the CDR3: TGTGCCAGCACCCGGGGATCCGGACCAATCTACGAGCAGTACTTC. Its protein product is CASTRGSGPIYEQYF.

V gene TRBV7-8 combines with J gene TRBJ1-4; possibly TRBD1 for D (5 bases). This CDR3 comprises 15 residues. Trimming took 5 bases from V and 0 from J, leaving 10 bases between them. Germline CDR1 and CDR2: SGHVS and FQNEAQ. The CDR3 spells CASSLRGPTNEKLFF. CDR3 bases: TGTGCCAGCAGCCTTAGGGGTCCAACTAATGAAAAACTGTTTTTT. Using reference TRBV7-8 and TRBJ1-4 for the parts outside the CDR3, the full variable domain is GAGVSQSPRYKVAKRGQDVALRCDPISGHVSLFWYQQALGQGPEFLTYFQNEAQLDKSGLPSDRFFAERPEGSVSTLKIQRTQQEDSAVYLCASSLRGPTNEKLFFGSGTQLSVL.

J is TRBJ1-2 and V is TRBV2; the D gene is possibly TRBD1 (5 bases). V lost 6 bases, J lost 4 bases, and 24 bases lay in between. Germline V CDR1 and CDR2: SNHLY, FYNNEI. The CDR3 covers 17 residues. For the CDR3, the DNA is TGTGCCAGCAGGACAACTTTTTACAGGATCTTGACCTATGGCTACACCTTC. This sequence encodes CASRTTFYRILTYGYTF.